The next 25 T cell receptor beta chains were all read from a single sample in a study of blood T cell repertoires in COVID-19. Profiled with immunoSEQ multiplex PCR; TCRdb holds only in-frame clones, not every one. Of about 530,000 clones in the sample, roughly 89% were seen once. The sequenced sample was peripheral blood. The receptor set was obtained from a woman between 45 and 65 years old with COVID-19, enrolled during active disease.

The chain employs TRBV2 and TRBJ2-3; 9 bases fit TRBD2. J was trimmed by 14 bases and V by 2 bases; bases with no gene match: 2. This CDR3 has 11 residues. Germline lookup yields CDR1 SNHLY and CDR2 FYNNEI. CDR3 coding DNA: TGTGCCAGCAGTGAACTAGCGGGGCGGTATTTT. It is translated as CASSELAGRYF.

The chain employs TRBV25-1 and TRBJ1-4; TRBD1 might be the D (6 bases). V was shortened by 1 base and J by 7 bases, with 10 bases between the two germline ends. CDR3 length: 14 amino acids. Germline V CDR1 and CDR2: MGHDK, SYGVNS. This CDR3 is CASSEFTGSEKLFF. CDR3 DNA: TGTGCCAGCAGTGAATTTACAGGGAGTGAAAAACTGTTTTTT.

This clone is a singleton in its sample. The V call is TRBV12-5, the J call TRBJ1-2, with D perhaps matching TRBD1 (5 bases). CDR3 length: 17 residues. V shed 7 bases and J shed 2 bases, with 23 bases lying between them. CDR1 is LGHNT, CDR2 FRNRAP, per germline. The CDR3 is CASVRTRGILGNYGYTF. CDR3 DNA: TGTGCTAGTGTCCGAACCCGGGGGATACTGGGGAACTATGGCTACACCTTC.

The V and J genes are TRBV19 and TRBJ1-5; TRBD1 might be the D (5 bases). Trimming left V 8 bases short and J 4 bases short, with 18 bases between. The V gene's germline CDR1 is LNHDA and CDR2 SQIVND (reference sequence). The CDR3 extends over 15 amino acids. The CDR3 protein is CASYHQGVGNQPQHF. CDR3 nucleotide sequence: TGTGCCAGTTATCACCAAGGGGTTGGGAATCAGCCCCAGCATTTT.

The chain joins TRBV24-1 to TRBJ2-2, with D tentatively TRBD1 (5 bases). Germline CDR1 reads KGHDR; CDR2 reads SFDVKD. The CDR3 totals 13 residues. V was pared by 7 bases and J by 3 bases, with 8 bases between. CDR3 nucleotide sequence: TGTGCCACCAGGGGGCTGGACACCGGGGAGCTGTTTTTT. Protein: CATRGLDTGELFF.

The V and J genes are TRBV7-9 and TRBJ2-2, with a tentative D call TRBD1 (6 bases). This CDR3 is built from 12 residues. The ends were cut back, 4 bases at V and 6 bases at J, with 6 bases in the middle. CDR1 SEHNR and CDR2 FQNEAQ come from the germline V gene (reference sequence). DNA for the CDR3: TGTGCCAGCAGCTACAGGGCCGGGGAGCTGTTTTTT. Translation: CASSYRAGELFF.

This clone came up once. The CDR3 is CASRGQESYEQYF. CDR3 nucleotide sequence: TGTGCCAGCAGGGGACAGGAGTCCTACGAGCAGTACTTC. The gene calls are TRBV2 and TRBJ2-7; 8 positions match TRBD1. The V gene's germline CDR1 is SNHLY and CDR2 FYNNEI. The CDR3 has 13 residues. The trim removed 6 bases at V and 1 base at J, leaving 2 bases unmatched.

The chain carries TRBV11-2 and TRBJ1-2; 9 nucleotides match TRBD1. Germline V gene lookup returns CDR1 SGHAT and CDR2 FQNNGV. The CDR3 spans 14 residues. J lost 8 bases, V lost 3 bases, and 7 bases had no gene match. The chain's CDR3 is CASSFSGTGKGYTF. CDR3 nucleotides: TGTGCCAGCAGCTTCTCCGGGACAGGGAAAGGCTACACCTTC.

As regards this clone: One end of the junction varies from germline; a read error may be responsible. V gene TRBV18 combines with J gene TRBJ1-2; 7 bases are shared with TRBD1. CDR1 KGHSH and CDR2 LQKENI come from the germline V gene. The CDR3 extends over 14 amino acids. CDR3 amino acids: CASAPAGQDYGYTF. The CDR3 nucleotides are TGTGCCAGCGCACCAGCAGGACAGGACTATGGCTACACCTTC.

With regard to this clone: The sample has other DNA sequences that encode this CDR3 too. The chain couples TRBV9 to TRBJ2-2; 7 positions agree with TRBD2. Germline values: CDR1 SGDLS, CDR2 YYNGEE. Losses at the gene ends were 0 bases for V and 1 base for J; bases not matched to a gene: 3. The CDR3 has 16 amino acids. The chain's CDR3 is CASSVASGVNTGELFF. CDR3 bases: TGTGCCAGCAGCGTAGCCAGCGGGGTGAACACCGGGGAGCTGTTTTTT.

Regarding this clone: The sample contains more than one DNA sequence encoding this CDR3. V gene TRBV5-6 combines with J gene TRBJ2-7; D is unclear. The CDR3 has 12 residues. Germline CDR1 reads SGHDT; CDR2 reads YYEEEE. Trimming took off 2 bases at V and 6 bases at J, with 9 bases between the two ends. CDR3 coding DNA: TGTGCCAGCAGCTTATCGTCTTCCGAGCAGTACTTC. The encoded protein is CASSLSSSEQYF.

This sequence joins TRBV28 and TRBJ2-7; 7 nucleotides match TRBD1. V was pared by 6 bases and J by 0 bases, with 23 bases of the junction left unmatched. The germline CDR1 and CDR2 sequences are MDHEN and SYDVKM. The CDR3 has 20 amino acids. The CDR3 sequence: CASSRLRGQVRQVLSYEQYF. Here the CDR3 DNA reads TGTGCCAGCAGCCGACTCCGCGGACAGGTGCGACAGGTGCTCTCCTACGAGCAGTACTTC. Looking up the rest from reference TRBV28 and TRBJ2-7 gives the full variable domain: DVKVTQSSRYLVKRTGEKVFLECVQDMDHENMFWYRQDPGLGLRLIYFSYDVKMKEKGDIPEGYSVSREKKERFSLILESASTNQTSMYLCASSRLRGQVRQVLSYEQYFGPGTRLTVT.

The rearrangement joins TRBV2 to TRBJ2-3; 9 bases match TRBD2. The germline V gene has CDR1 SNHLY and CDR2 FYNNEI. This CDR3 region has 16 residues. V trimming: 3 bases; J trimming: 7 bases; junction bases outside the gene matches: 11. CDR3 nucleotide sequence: TGTGCCAGCAGTGATGTGGCGGGGGGGCGTTTTAATACGCAGTATTTT. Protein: CASSDVAGGRFNTQYF.

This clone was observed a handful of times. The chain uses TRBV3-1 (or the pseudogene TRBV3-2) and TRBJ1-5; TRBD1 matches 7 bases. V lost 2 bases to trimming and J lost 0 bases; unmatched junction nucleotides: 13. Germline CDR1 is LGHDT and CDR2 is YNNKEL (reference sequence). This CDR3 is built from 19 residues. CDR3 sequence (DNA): TGTGCCAGCAGCCAACAGTCCGGGACAGACTATTATAGCAATCAGCCCCAGCATTTT. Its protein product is CASSQQSGTDYYSNQPQHF.

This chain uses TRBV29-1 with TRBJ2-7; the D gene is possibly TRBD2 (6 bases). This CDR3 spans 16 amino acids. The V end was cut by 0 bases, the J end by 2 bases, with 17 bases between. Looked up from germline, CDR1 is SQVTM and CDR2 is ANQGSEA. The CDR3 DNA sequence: TGCAGCGTTGAAGATCGTGCCGGGGGTGAGACCTACGAGCAGTACTTC. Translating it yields CSVEDRAGGETYEQYF.

The CDR3 bases are TGTGCCAGCAGCGACGGGGGGGGAGGAACTAATGAAAAACTGTTTTTT. Protein: CASSDGGGGTNEKLFF. The chain uses TRBV2 and TRBJ1-4; TRBD1 is a possible D gene (5 bases). The CDR3 is 16 residues long. The V end lost 6 bases, the J end lost 1 base, and 15 bases lay between the germline ends. CDR1 is SNHLY and CDR2 is FYNNEI in the germline V gene.

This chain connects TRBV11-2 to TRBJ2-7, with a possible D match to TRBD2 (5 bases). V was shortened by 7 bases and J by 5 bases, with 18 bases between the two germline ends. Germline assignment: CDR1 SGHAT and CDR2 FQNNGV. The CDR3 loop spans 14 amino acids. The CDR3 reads CASNLERDVNEQYF. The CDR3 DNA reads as TGTGCCAGCAACCTGGAGAGGGATGTGAACGAGCAGTACTTC.

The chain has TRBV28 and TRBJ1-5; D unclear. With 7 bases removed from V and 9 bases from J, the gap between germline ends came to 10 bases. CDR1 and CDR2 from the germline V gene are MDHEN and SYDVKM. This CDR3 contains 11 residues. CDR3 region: CASTWGGPQHF. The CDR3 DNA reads TGTGCCAGCACCTGGGGAGGGCCCCAGCATTTT.

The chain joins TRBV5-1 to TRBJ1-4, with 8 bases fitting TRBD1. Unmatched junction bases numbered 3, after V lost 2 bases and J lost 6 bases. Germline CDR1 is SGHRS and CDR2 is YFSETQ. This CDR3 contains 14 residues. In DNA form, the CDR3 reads TGCGCCAGCAGCTTCTCAGGGGGCGATGAAAAACTGTTTTTT. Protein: CASSFSGGDEKLFF. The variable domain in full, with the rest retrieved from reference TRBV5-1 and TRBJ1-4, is KAGVTQTPRYLIKTRGQQVTLSCSPISGHRSVSWYQQTPGQGLQFLFEYFSETQRNKGNFPGRFSGRQFSNSRSEMNVSTLELGDSALYLCASSFSGGDEKLFFGSGTQLSVL.

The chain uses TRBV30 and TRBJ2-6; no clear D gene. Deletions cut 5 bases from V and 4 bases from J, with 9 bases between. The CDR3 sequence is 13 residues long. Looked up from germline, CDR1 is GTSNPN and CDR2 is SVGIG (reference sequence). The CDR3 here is CAWVRSGANVLTF. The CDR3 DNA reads TGTGCCTGGGTCCGGTCCGGGGCCAACGTCCTGACTTTC.

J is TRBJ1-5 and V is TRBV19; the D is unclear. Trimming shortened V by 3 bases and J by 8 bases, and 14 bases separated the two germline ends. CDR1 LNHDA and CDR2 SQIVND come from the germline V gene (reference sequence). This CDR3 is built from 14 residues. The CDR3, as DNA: TGTGCCAGTAGTATTCGGGTGCATTCAAAGCCCCAGCATTTT. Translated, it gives CASSIRVHSKPQHF. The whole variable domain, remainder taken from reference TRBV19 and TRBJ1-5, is DGGITQSPKYLFRKEGQNVTLSCEQNLNHDAMYWYRQDPGQGLRLIYYSQIVNDFQKGDIAEGYSVSREKKESFPLTVTSAQKNPTAFYLCASSIRVHSKPQHFGDGTRLSIL.

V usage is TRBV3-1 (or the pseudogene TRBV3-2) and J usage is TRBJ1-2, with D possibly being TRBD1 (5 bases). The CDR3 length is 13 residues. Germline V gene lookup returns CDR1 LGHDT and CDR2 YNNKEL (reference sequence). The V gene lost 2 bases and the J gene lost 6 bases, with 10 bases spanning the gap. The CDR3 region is CASSQQGRDGYTF. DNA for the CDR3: TGTGCCAGCAGCCAACAGGGTAGAGATGGCTACACCTTC.

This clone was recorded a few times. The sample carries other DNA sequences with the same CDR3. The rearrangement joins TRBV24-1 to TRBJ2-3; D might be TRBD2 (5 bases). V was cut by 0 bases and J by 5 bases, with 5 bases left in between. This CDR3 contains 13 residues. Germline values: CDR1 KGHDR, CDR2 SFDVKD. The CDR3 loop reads CATSDLRGDTQYF. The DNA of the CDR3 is TGTGCCACCAGTGATTTGCGGGGAGATACGCAGTATTTT.

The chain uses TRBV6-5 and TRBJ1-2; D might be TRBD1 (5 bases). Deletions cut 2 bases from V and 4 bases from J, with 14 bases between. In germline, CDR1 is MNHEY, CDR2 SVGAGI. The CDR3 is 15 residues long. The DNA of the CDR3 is TGTGCCAGCAGTTACGCGTCGGGGGGGGGCTATGGCTACACCTTC. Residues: CASSYASGGGYGYTF.

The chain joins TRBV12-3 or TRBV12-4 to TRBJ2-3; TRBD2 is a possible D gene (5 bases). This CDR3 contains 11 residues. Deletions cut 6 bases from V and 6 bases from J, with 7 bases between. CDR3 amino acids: CASRSGDTQYF. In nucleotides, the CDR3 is TGTGCCAGCAGGTCGGGGGATACGCAGTATTTT.